This T cell receptor (beta chain) was sequenced during a study of T cell responses to AZD1222 COVID-19 vaccine. Repertoires were generated with immunoSEQ multiplex PCR, while TCRdb's copy carries only in-frame clones and drops some. The table lists fewer than 110,000 clones, about nine tenths of them singletons, with over 3.5% in the top ten. This CDR3 has 14 residues. In germline, CDR1 is KGHSH, CDR2 LQKENI. Unmatched junction bases numbered 6, after V lost 3 bases and J lost 8 bases. Material: peripheral blood, obtained on day 0 of AZD1222 vaccination. The rearrangement links TRBV18 to TRBJ1-2, with 10 bases lining up with TRBD1. The clonotype comes from an adult in good health. CDR3 DNA: TGTGCCAGCTCACCTACCGGACAGGGGGAGGGCTACACCTTC. Translated, it gives CASSPTGQGEGYTF.